This T cell receptor beta chain was sequenced during a study of graft-versus-host responses after intestinal transplantation. In the study overall: Those transplanted obtained multivisceral, liver-intestinal, or isolated intestinal grafts. Each recipient received anti-thymocyte globulin induction, then tacrolimus and steroids for three to four years.

Some clones are missing from TCRdb's copy, which holds only in-frame ones; the method was immunoSEQ multiplex PCR. In the table there are approximately 89,000 clones, 80% to 95% of which are singletons. This clone was counted once. Its antigen remains unknown. Notes on the study in general: Recipient marrow contained GvH clones, some of which appeared first in ileum or blood.

This CDR3 region has 11 residues. Trimming took 3 bases from V and 6 from J, leaving 3 bases between them. CDR1 SEHNR and CDR2 FQNEAQ come from the germline V gene (reference sequence). The sequence was obtained from a human donor who was the organ donor for an intestinal transplant. The chain carries TRBV7-9 and TRBJ2-1; D remains unclear. Sequencing was performed on unstimulated CD8+ T cells sorted from spleen or lymph node cells, taken before transplant. CDR3 sequence: CASSFLNEQFF. CDR3 DNA sequence: TGTGCCAGCAGCTTCCTCAATGAGCAGTTCTTC.